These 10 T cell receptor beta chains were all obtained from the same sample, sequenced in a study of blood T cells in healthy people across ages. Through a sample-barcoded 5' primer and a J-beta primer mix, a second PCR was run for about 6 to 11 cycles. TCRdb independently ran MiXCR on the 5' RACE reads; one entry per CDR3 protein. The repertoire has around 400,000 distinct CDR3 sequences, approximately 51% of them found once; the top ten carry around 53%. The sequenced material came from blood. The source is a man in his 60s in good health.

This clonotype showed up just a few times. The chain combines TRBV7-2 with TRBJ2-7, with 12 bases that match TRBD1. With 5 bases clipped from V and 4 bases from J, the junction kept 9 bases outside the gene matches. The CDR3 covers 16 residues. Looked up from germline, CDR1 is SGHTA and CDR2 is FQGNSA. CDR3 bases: TGTGCCAGCAGCCCCGGAGGGACAGGGGGCGCATACGAGCAGTACTTC. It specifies CASSPGGTGGAYEQYF. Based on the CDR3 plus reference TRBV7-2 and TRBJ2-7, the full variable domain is GAGVSQSPSNKVTEKGKDVELRCDPISGHTALYWYRQSLGQGLEFLIYFQGNSAPDKSGLPSDRFSAERTGGSVSTLTIQRTQQEDSAVYLCASSPGGTGGAYEQYFGPGTRLTVT.

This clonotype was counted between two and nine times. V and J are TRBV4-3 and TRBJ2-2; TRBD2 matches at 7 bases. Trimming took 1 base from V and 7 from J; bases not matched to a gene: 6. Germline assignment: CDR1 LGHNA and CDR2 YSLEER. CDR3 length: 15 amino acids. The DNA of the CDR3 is TGCGCCAGCAGCCAAGCGTGGGGGGGGAACGGGGAGCTGTTTTTT. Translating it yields CASSQAWGGNGELFF.

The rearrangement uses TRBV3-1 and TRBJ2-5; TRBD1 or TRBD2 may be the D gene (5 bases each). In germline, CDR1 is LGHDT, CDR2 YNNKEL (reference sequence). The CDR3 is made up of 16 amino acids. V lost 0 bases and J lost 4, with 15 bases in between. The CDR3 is CASSQDPRGVAETQYF. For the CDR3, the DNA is TGTGCCAGCAGCCAAGACCCCCGAGGGGTCGCAGAGACCCAGTACTTC.

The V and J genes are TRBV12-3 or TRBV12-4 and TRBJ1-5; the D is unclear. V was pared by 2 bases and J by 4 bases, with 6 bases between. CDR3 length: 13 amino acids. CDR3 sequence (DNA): TGTGCCAGCAGTTTACAGGATAATCAGCCCCAGCATTTT. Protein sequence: CASSLQDNQPQHF.

The CDR3 sequence is CASRIGYRSTDTQYF. DNA for the CDR3: TGTGCCAGCAGGATTGGGTACAGATCCACAGATACGCAGTATTTT. The chain employs TRBV7-2 and TRBJ2-3, with D unclear. CDR1 is SGHTA and CDR2 is FQGNSA in the germline V gene. This CDR3 is built from 15 residues. Trimming left V 6 bases short and J 2 bases short, with 15 bases between.

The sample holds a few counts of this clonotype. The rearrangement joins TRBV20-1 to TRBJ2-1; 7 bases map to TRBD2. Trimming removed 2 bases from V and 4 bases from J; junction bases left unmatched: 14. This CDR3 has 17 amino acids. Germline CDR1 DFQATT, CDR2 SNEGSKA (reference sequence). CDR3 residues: CSARHRAGLTTYNEQFF. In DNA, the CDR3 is TGCAGTGCTAGACACAGAGCGGGACTCACAACATACAATGAGCAGTTCTTC.

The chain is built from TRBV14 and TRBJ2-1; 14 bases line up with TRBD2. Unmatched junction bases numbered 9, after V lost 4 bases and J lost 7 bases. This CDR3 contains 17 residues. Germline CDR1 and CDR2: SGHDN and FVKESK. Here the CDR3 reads CASSPTRLAGGRNEQFF. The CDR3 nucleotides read TGTGCCAGCAGCCCCACTCGACTAGCGGGGGGGCGTAATGAGCAGTTCTTC.

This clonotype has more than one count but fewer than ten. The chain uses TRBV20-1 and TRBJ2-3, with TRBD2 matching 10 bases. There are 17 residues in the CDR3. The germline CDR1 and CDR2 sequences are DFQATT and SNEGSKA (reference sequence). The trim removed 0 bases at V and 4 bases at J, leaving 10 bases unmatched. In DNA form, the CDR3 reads TGCAGTGCTAGAGAGTACCTAGCGGGGGCCGCCGCAGATACGCAGTATTTT. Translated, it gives CSAREYLAGAAADTQYF.

The CDR3 loop is CASSRKGAGAGYTF. Written as DNA, the CDR3 is TGTGCCAGCAGCCGTAAAGGAGCGGGAGCTGGCTACACCTTC. The chain is built from TRBV6-5 and TRBJ1-2; no definite D call. In germline, CDR1 is MNHEY, CDR2 SVGAGI. The V and J ends lost 6 bases and 7 bases respectively, with 18 bases between them. The CDR3 spans 14 residues.

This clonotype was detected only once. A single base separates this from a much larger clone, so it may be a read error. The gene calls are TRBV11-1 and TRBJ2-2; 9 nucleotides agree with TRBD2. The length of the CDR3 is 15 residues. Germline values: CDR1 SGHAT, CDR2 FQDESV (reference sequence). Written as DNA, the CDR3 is TGTGCCGGCAGCCCCCTAGCGGGACCCACCGGGGAGCTGTTTTTT. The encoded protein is CAGSPLAGPTGELFF.